These 15 T cell receptor beta chains originate from one sample sequenced in a study of regulatory T cells in long-lasting Graves disease. Through Arm-PCR of CDR3 regions and iRepertoire HTBI primers, TCR beta libraries were built. TCRdb passed the multiplex PCR reads through MiXCR, listing each CDR3 protein once. There are roughly 400,000 distinct CDR3 sequences in the sample; around 21% occur only once, and roughly 20% lies in the top ten. The time point here: persistent/refractory GD, antithyroid drugs over 5 years with positive TRAb. RNA isolated from PBMCs was used to make the TCR library. The sample consisted of peripheral blood mononuclear cells (PBMCs), taken when the disease was refractory, from a patient treated with antithyroid drugs. These receptors originate from a female donor with Graves disease.

This clonotype was picked up many times. The CDR3 region is CSAEPDRGLSEAFF. The CDR3 nucleotides are TGCAGTGCTGAGCCCGACAGGGGGCTGTCTGAAGCTTTCTTT. This chain uses TRBV20-1 with TRBJ1-1, with 10 bases fitting TRBD1. Germline loops: CDR1 DFQATT, CDR2 SNEGSKA (reference sequence). The CDR3 consists of 14 residues. The V and J ends lost 5 bases and 6 bases, in that order; junction bases with no gene match: 9.

This clonotype was picked up a small number of times. The chain joins TRBV7-9 to TRBJ1-2; 7 positions match TRBD1. From germline, CDR1 is SEHNR and CDR2 FQNEAQ (reference sequence). This CDR3 is built from 14 residues. Germline trimming cut 5 bases from V and 2 bases from J; bases unmatched to any gene: 5. This CDR3 is CASSRDRANYGYTF. For the CDR3, the DNA is TGTGCCAGCAGCCGCGACAGGGCCAACTATGGCTACACCTTC.

This clonotype was observed many times. The chain joins TRBV6-2 or TRBV6-3 to TRBJ1-2; no clear D. The CDR3 consists of 15 residues. Germline V gene sequence: CDR1 MNHEY, CDR2 SVGEGT. V was pared by 4 bases and J by 5 bases, with 17 bases between. CDR3 in amino acids: CASSSIPLRHYGYTF. In nucleotides, the CDR3 is TGTGCCAGCAGTTCTATCCCACTTCGGCATTATGGCTACACCTTC.

The sample holds a few counts of this clonotype. This chain uses TRBV12-3 or TRBV12-4 with TRBJ2-1; 8 positions match TRBD1. The CDR3 runs 16 residues. The ends lost 2 bases at V and 0 bases at J; junction bases unmatched: 3. The DNA of the CDR3 is TGTGCCAGCAGTTTAACAGGGGGTGGCTCCTACAATGAGCAGTTCTTC. Its translation is CASSLTGGGSYNEQFF.

This clonotype occurred once. The gene calls are TRBV6-5 and TRBJ2-2; TRBD1 matches 12 bases. The CDR3 loop spans 18 amino acids. Germline trimming cut 0 bases from V and 4 bases from J; bases unmatched to any gene: 6. From germline, CDR1 is MNHEY and CDR2 SVGAGI. CDR3 nucleotide sequence: TGTGCCAGCAGTTACTCGATGCCGGGACAGGGGGCCACCGGGGAGCTGTTTTTT. Protein product: CASSYSMPGQGATGELFF.

V usage is TRBV3-1 and J usage is TRBJ1-1; D gene ambiguous. This CDR3 region has 13 residues. Trimming shortened V by 1 base and J by 7 bases, and 10 bases separated the two germline ends. The germline CDR1 and CDR2 sequences are LGHDT and YNNKEL (reference sequence). This CDR3 is CASSQGSRLEAFF. In nucleotides, the CDR3 is TGTGCCAGCAGCCAAGGTAGCCGACTTGAAGCTTTCTTT. The variable domain in full, completed from reference TRBV3-1 and TRBJ1-1, reads DTAVSQTPKYLVTQMGNDKSIKCEQNLGHDTMYWYKQDSKKFLKIMFSYNNKELIINETVPNRFSPKSPDKAHLNLHINSLELGDSAVYFCASSQGSRLEAFFGQGTRLTVV.

This clonotype was picked up one time. One base away lies a much larger clone, so this may be a sequencing read error. The chain couples TRBV7-2 to TRBJ1-2; D ambiguous. V was trimmed by 5 bases and J by 3 bases, leaving 10 bases between them. Germline CDR1 is SGHTA and CDR2 is FQGNSA. The CDR3 covers 13 residues. The CDR3 nucleotides are TGTGCCAGCAGCGAAGTATCCGACTATGGCTACACCTTC. Translating it yields CASSEVSDYGYTF. Drawing the rest from reference TRBV7-2 and TRBJ1-2, the complete variable domain is GAGVSQSPSNKVTEKGKDVELRCDPISGHTALYWYRQSLGQGLEFLIYFQGNSAPDKSGLPSDRFSAERTGGSVSTLTIQRTQQEDSAVYLCASSEVSDYGYTFGSGTRLTVV.

This clonotype was detected many times. The chain has TRBV2 and TRBJ2-7; perhaps D is TRBD1 or TRBD2 (5 bases each). V dropped 6 bases and J dropped 2 bases, with 11 bases sitting between them. Germline V CDR1 and CDR2: SNHLY, FYNNEI. This CDR3 has 13 residues. CDR3 bases: TGTGCCAGCAGCTGGGACCAAGCCTACGAGCAGTACTTC. Translation: CASSWDQAYEQYF.

This clonotype was picked up many times. The chain employs TRBV2 and TRBJ2-7; D is unclear. V was clipped by 0 bases and J by 6 bases, with 15 bases between them. CDR3 length: 15 amino acids. Germline V gene lookup returns CDR1 SNHLY and CDR2 FYNNEI. In DNA form, the CDR3 reads TGTGCCAGCAGTGAAGCCCGGCTACTGGATCCCGAGCAGTACTTC. Its translation: CASSEARLLDPEQYF.

The V call is TRBV6-2 or TRBV6-3, the J call TRBJ1-1; 8 nucleotides agree with TRBD1. The V and J ends lost 3 bases and 0 bases, in that order; junction bases with no gene match: 6. In germline, CDR1 is MNHEY, CDR2 SVGEGT. CDR3 length equals 16 residues. In nucleotides, the CDR3 is TGTGCCAGCAGTTATATGGGACAGGCGATGAACACTGAAGCTTTCTTT. Its protein is CASSYMGQAMNTEAFF.

The rearrangement joins TRBV15 to TRBJ2-3; 7 nucleotides match TRBD1. V dropped 1 base and J dropped 3; count of bases not matched to a gene: 1. The germline V gene encodes CDR1 LNHNV and CDR2 YYDKDF (reference sequence). The CDR3 contains 14 residues. CDR3 DNA sequence: TGTGCCACCAGCAGAGGACAGGGAACAGATACGCAGTATTTT. Translating it yields CATSRGQGTDTQYF.

As concerns this clonotype: Since a much larger clone is just one base distant, this may be a read error. This chain links TRBV6-1 with TRBJ1-5; a weak D match, TRBD1 (6 bases). The germline V gene has CDR1 MNHNS and CDR2 SASEGT. This CDR3 has 17 residues. Trimming removed 5 bases at V and 1 base at J, with 18 bases between. The CDR3 is CASSTDQTGPSNQPQHF. The CDR3 DNA is TGTGCCAGCAGTACCGATCAGACAGGCCCCAGCAATCAGCCCCAGCATTTT.

Worth noting for this clonotype: Since a much larger clone is just one base distant, this may be a read error. The V and J genes are TRBV7-8 and TRBJ1-6; D is perhaps TRBD1 (5 bases). The CDR3 is made up of 14 amino acids. Trimming left V 5 bases short and J 8 bases short, with 13 bases between. CDR1 and CDR2 from the germline V gene are SGHVS and FQNEAQ. The CDR3 region is CASSPDRGDSPLHF. In DNA, the CDR3 is TGTGCCAGCAGCCCAGATCGGGGGGATTCACCCCTCCACTTT.

This clonotype was detected a few times. CDR3 region: CASSPDPQGEQYF. CDR3 DNA sequence: TGTGCCAGCAGCCCGGACCCTCAGGGCGAGCAGTACTTC. The chain carries TRBV6-1 and TRBJ2-7; D might be TRBD1 (5 bases). CDR1 is MNHNS and CDR2 is SASEGT in the germline V gene. V gave up 6 bases and J gave up 6 bases, with 15 bases separating them. The CDR3 is 13 residues long.

This clonotype came up many times. The chain carries TRBV28 and TRBJ1-1; the match to TRBD1 covers 9 bases. CDR3 length equals 18 residues. Per the germline V gene, CDR1 is MDHEN and CDR2 is SYDVKM. The V gene end was trimmed by 2 bases and the J gene end by 9 bases; junction bases not matched to a gene: 19. The CDR3 sequence is CASSLRNGRWGQGIQAFF. CDR3 nucleotide sequence: TGTGCCAGCAGTTTAAGAAATGGGAGGTGGGGACAGGGAATTCAAGCTTTCTTT.